This TCR beta chain comes out of a study of blood T cell repertoires in COVID-19. This CDR3 contains 19 residues. V lost 3 bases, J lost 2 bases, and 24 bases lay in between. CDR1 SGHVS and CDR2 FQNEAQ come from the germline V gene. Sequencing used immunoSEQ multiplex PCR; TCRdb keeps in-frame clones, though not all of them. The sample shows 330,000 or so clones, around nine tenths of them seen only once. The sequenced sample consisted of PBMCs or T cells enriched from blood (not recorded which). The rearrangement links TRBV7-8 to TRBJ2-3; D may be TRBD2 (7 bases). This TCR was recovered from a woman aged 25 to 45 who had been exposed to COVID-19. The chain's CDR3 is CASSFSTGGWGTNTDTQYF. The DNA of the CDR3 is TGTGCCAGCAGCTTCAGCACCGGGGGCTGGGGGACTAACACAGATACGCAGTATTTT.